A selection of T cell receptor beta chains follows, all from one sample in a study of blood T cell repertoires in COVID-19. Sequencing used immunoSEQ multiplex PCR; TCRdb keeps in-frame clones, though not all of them. The data show some 300,000 clones, about 87% seen once. Sequenced input: peripheral blood. The source of these receptors is a man between 70 and 80 years old with acute or convalescent COVID-19. The CDR3 runs from the conserved cysteine through the conserved F or W. A D gene is named only where the DNA matches it firmly. Size is stated for part of the rows, as once, few or many counts, or as a class when the clone is expanded.

V	J	size	D	CDR3	DNA
TRBV18	TRBJ1-5	.	.	CASSPQSGDSNQPQHF	TGTGCCAGCTCACCACAGTCCGGGGATAGCAATCAGCCCCAGCATTTT
TRBV6-5	TRBJ1-4	.	.	CASSYSGREKLFF	TGTGCCAGCAGTTACTCTGGGAGGGAAAAACTGTTTTTT
TRBV12-3/TRBV12-4	TRBJ2-2	.	.	CASRQDVGELFF	TGTGCCAGCCGTCAGGATGTCGGGGAGCTGTTTTTT
TRBV9	TRBJ2-3	once	TRBD2	CASSPGGGKDTQYF	TGTGCCAGCAGTCCCGGGGGGGGTAAAGATACGCAGTATTTT
TRBV18	TRBJ2-3	.	TRBD1	CASSPSQGGTDTQYF	TGTGCCAGCTCACCATCCCAGGGGGGCACAGATACGCAGTATTTT
TRBV10-3	TRBJ1-5	.	.	CAISESAVRVNQPQHF	TGTGCCATCAGTGAGTCGGCGGTGCGGGTTAATCAGCCCCAGCATTTT
TRBV18	TRBJ1-1	.	.	CASSPVANTEAFF	TGTGCCAGCTCACCAGTGGCGAACACTGAAGCTTTCTTT
TRBV6-2/TRBV6-3	TRBJ2-1	.	.	CASSYSILLERNEQFF	TGTGCCAGCAGTTACTCCATTCTCCTGGAGCGGAATGAGCAGTTCTTC
TRBV7-2	TRBJ2-2	.	.	CASSLVGGRSTGELFF	TGTGCCAGCAGCTTAGTGGGGGGGCGGAGCACCGGGGAGCTGTTTTTT
TRBV27	TRBJ1-4	.	.	CASSLAAGGRGNEKLFF	TGTGCCAGCAGTTTAGCGGCGGGGGGCCGTGGGAATGAAAAACTGTTTTTT
TRBV28	TRBJ2-3	.	.	CASSNPVGDTQYF	TGTGCCAGCAGCAACCCCGTCGGGGATACGCAGTATTTT
TRBV6-5	TRBJ1-6	.	.	CASSSRGRDSPLHF	TGTGCCAGCAGTTCAAGGGGTCGGGATTCACCCCTCCACTTT
TRBV6-5	TRBJ2-5	.	TRBD1	CASSSNDRVKTQYF	TGTGCCAGCAGTTCGAACGACAGGGTAAAGACCCAGTACTTC
TRBV5-4	TRBJ1-5	.	TRBD1	CASSLGQGGQPQHF	TGTGCCAGCAGCTTAGGACAGGGTGGTCAGCCCCAGCATTTT
TRBV28	TRBJ1-3	once	TRBD1	CASSFPGTGSGNTIYF	TGTGCCAGCAGTTTCCCCGGGACAGGCTCTGGAAACACCATATATTTT
TRBV4-1	TRBJ2-1	few	.	CASSQGAAFDYNEQFF	TGCGCCAGCAGCCAAGGTGCGGCCTTTGATTACAATGAGCAGTTCTTC
TRBV5-8	TRBJ2-7	.	TRBD1	CASIRGHRGFGEQYF	TGTGCCAGCATCCGGGGCCACAGGGGGTTTGGCGAGCAGTACTTC
TRBV28	TRBJ2-4	once	.	CASSFNTRRLAKNIQYF	TGTGCCAGCAGTTTTAATACACGGAGACTAGCCAAAAACATTCAGTACTTC
TRBV14	TRBJ2-7	.	.	CASSTLSKLYEQYF	TGTGCCAGCAGCACTCTATCAAAACTGTACGAGCAGTACTTC
TRBV7-2	TRBJ1-3	.	.	CASSLAQVAGNTIYF	TGTGCCAGCAGCTTAGCTCAGGTTGCTGGAAACACCATATATTTT
TRBV9	TRBJ2-3	.	TRBD2	CASSVRLAGGDTQYF	TGTGCCAGCAGCGTACGACTAGCGGGGGGAGATACGCAGTATTTT
TRBV20-1	TRBJ2-5	.	TRBD2	CSASVLAGDPHQETQYF	TGCAGTGCTAGTGTCCTAGCGGGGGACCCCCATCAAGAGACCCAGTACTTC
TRBV6-5	TRBJ2-5	.	TRBD1	CASSYGQGAAETQYF	TGTGCCAGCAGTTACGGACAGGGGGCAGCGGAGACCCAGTACTTC
TRBV5-1	TRBJ2-3	.	TRBD2	CASSSGGEGRSDTQYF	TGCGCCAGCAGCTCCGGCGGGGAGGGCCGTTCAGATACGCAGTATTTT
TRBV7-2	TRBJ1-4	.	TRBD1	CASSQGTGVANEKLFF	TGTGCCAGCAGCCAGGGGACAGGGGTGGCTAATGAAAAACTGTTTTTT
TRBV10-2	TRBJ2-3	.	TRBD2	CASSGRRLAGGGTTDTQYF	TGCGCCAGCAGTGGGAGGAGACTAGCGGGAGGAGGGACCACAGATACGCAGTATTTT
TRBV28	TRBJ1-2	.	TRBD1	CASSSHRGSGGYTF	TGTGCCAGCAGTAGCCACAGGGGGTCGGGCGGCTACACCTTC
TRBV19	TRBJ1-2	once	TRBD1	CASSQGATYGYTF	TGTGCCAGTAGTCAGGGGGCTACCTATGGCTACACCTTC
TRBV19	TRBJ1-4	.	.	CASSQRQNEKLFF	TGTGCCAGTAGCCAACGACAGAATGAAAAACTGTTTTTT
TRBV4-1	TRBJ1-6	.	TRBD1	CASSATGAYNSPLHF	TGCGCCAGCAGTGCGACAGGGGCCTATAATTCACCCCTCCACTTT
TRBV7-9	TRBJ1-3	.	TRBD1	CASSLRQGDTIYF	TGTGCCAGCAGCTTGCGACAGGGTGACACCATATATTTT